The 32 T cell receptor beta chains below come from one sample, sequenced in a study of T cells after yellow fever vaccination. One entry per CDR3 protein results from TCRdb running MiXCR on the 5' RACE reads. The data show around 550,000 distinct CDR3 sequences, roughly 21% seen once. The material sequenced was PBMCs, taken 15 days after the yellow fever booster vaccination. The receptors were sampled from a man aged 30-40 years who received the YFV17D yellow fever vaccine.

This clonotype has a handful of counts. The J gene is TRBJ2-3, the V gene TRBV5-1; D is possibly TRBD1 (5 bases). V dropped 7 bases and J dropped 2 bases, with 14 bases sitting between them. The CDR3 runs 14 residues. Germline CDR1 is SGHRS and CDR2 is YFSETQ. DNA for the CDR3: TGCGCCAGCGCACTTCAGGGAAACACAGATACGCAGTATTTT. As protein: CASALQGNTDTQYF.

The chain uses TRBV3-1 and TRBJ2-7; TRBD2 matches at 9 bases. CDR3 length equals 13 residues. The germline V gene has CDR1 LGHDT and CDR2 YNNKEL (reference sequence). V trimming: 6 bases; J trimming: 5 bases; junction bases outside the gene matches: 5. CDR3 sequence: CASRPSGMDEQYF. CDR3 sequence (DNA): TGTGCCAGCAGACCTAGCGGGATGGACGAGCAGTACTTC.

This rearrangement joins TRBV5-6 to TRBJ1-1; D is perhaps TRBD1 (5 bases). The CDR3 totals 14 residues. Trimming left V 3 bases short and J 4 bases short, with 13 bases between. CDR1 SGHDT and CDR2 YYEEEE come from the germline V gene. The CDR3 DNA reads TGTGCCAGCAGCTGGGGGTTTCCGGGCACTGAAGCTTTCTTT. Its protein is CASSWGFPGTEAFF. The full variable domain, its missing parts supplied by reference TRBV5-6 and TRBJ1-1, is DAGVTQSPTHLIKTRGQQVTLRCSPKSGHDTVSWYQQALGQGPQFIFQYYEEEERQRGNFPDRFSGHQFPNYSSELNVNALLLGDSALYLCASSWGFPGTEAFFGQGTRLTVV.

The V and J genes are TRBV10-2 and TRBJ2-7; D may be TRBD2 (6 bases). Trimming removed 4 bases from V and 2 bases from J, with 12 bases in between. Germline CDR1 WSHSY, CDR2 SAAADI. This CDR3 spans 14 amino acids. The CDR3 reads CASSGEDWAYEQYF. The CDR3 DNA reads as TGCGCCAGCAGTGGGGAGGACTGGGCCTACGAGCAGTACTTC.

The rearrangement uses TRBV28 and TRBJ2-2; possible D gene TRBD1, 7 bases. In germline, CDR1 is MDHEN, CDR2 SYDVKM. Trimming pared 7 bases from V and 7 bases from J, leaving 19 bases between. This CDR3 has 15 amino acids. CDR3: CASTPVEGAGGELFF. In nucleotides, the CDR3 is TGTGCCAGCACCCCCGTGGAGGGGGCAGGCGGGGAGCTGTTTTTT.

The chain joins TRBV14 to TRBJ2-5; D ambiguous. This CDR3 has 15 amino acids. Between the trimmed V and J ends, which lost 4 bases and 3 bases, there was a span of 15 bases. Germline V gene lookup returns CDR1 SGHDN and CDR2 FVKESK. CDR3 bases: TGTGCCAGCAGCCGAAGACTGGGCGCAAAAGAGACCCAGTACTTC. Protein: CASSRRLGAKETQYF.

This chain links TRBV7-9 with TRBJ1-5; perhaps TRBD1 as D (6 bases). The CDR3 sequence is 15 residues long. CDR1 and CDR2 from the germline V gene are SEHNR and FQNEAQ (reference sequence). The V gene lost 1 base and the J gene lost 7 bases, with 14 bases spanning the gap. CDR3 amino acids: CASSLEGHPSQPQHF. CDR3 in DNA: TGTGCCAGCAGCTTAGAGGGACACCCCTCCCAGCCCCAGCATTTT.

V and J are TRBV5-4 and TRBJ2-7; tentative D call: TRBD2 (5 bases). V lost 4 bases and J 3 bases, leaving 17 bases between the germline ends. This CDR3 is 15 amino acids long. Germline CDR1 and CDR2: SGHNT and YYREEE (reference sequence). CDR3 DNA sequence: TGTGCCAGCAGCCTATCCCAGGACTTAAACTACGAGCAGTACTTC. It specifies CASSLSQDLNYEQYF.

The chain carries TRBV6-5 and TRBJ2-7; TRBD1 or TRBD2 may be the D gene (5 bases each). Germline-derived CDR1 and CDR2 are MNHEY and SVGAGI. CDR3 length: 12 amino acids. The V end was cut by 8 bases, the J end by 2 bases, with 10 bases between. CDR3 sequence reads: CASRGRTYEQYF. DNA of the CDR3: TGTGCCAGCCGGGGACGGACCTACGAGCAGTACTTC.

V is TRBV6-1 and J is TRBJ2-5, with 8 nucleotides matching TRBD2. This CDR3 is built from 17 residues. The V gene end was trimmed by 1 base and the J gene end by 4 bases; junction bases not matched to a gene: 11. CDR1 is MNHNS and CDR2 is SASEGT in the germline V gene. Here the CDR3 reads CASSEGPGGTIRETQYF. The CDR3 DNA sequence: TGTGCCAGCAGTGAAGGGCCGGGAGGGACCATCCGAGAGACCCAGTACTTC.

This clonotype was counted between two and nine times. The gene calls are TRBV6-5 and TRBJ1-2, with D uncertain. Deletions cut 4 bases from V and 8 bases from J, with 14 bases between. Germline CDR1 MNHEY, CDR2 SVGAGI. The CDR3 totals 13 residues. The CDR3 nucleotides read TGTGCCAGCAGTTTGACTACCTGGGAGGGCTACACCTTC. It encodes CASSLTTWEGYTF.

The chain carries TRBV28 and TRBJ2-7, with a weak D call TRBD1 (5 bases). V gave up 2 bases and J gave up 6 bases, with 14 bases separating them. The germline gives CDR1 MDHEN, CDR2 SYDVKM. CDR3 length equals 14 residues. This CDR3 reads CASSLRQGRREQYF. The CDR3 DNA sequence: TGTGCCAGCAGTTTACGGCAGGGCAGGCGCGAGCAGTACTTC.

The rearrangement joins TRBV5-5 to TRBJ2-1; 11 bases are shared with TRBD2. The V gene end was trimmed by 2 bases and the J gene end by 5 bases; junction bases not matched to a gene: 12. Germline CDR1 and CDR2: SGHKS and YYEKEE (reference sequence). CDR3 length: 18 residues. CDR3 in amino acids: CASSFLMPGTSGNNEQFF. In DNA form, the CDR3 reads TGTGCCAGCAGCTTTTTGATGCCCGGGACTAGCGGAAACAATGAGCAGTTCTTC.

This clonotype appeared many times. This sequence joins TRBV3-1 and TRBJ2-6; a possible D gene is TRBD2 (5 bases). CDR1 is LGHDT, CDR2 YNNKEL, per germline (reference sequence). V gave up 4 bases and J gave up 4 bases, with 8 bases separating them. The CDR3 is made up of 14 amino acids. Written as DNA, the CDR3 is TGTGCCAGCAGCCGCGGGCCGGGGGCCAACGTCCTGACTTTC. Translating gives CASSRGPGANVLTF.

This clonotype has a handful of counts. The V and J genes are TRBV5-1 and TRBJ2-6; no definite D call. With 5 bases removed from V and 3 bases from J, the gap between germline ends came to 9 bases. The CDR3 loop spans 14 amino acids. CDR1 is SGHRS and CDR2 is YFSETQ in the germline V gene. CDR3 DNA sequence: TGCGCCAGCAGAATGGAGCATGGGGCCAACGTCCTGACTTTC. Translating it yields CASRMEHGANVLTF.

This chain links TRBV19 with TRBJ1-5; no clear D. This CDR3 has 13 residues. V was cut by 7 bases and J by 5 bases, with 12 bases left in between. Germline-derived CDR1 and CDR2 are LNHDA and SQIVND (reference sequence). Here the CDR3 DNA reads TGTGCCAGTACGCCGTCGGGGTATCAGCCCCAGCATTTT. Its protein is CASTPSGYQPQHF.

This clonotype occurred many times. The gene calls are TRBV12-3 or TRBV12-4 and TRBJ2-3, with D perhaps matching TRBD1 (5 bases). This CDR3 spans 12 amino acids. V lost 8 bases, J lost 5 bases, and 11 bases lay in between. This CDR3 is CASSPGLDTQYF. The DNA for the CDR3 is TGTGCCAGCTCACCAGGGCTAGATACGCAGTATTTT.

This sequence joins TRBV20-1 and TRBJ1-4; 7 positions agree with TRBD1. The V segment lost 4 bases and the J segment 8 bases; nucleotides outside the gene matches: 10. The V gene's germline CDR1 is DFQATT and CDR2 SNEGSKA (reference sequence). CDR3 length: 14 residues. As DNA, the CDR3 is TGCAGTGCTAAAGGACAGGTCTTCTTCGAAAAACTGTTTTTT. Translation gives CSAKGQVFFEKLFF.

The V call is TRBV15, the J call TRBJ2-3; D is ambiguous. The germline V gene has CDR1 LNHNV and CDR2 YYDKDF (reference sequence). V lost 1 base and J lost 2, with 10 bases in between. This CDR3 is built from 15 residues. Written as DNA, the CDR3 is TGTGCCACCAGCAGAGGTCGATTCGACACAGATACGCAGTATTTT. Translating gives CATSRGRFDTDTQYF. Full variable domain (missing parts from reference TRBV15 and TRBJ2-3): DAMVIQNPRYQVTQFGKPVTLSCSQTLNHNVMYWYQQKSSQAPKLLFHYYDKDFNNEADTPDNFQSRRPNTSFCFLDIRSPGLGDTAMYLCATSRGRFDTDTQYFGPGTRLTVL.

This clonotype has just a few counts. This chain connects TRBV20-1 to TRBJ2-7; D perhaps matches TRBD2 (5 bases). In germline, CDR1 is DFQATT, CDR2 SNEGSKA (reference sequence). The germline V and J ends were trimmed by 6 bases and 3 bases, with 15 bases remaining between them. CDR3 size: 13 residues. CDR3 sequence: CSAGDLERYEQYF. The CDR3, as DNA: TGCAGTGCGGGAGACTTGGAGCGCTACGAGCAGTACTTC.

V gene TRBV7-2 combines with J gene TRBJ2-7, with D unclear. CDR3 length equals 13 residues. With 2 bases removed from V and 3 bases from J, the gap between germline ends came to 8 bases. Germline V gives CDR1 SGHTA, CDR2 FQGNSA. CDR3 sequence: CASSLLHFYEQYF. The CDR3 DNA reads TGTGCCAGCAGCTTACTCCATTTCTACGAGCAGTACTTC.

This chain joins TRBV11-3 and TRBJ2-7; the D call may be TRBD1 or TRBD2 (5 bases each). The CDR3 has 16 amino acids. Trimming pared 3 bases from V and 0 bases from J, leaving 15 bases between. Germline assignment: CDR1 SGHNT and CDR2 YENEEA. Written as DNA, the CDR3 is TGTGCCAGCAGCTTTCAAGGGTGGGGGAGCTCCTACGAGCAGTACTTC. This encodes CASSFQGWGSSYEQYF.

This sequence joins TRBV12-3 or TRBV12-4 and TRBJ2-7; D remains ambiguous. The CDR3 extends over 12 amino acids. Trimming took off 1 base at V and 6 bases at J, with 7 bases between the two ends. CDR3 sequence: CASSLGEGEQYF. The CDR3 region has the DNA TGTGCCAGCAGTTTAGGGGAAGGCGAGCAGTACTTC.

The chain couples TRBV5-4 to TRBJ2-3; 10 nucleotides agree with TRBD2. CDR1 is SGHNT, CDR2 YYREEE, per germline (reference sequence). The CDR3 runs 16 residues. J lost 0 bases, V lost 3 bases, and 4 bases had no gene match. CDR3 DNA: TGTGCCAGCAGCTCTAGCGGGAGAAGGAGCACAGATACGCAGTATTTT. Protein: CASSSSGRRSTDTQYF.

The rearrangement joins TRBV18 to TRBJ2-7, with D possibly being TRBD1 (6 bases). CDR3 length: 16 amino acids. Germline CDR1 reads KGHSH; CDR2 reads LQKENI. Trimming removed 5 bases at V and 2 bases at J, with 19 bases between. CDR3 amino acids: CASSATTGLPTYEQYF. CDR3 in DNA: TGTGCCAGCTCAGCCACCACAGGGCTTCCGACCTACGAGCAGTACTTC.

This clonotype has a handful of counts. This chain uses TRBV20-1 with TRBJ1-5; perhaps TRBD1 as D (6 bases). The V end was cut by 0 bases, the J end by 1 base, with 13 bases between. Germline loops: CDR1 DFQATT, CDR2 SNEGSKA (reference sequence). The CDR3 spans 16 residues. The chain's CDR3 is CSARDGNRVSNQPQHF. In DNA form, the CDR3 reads TGCAGTGCTAGAGATGGTAACAGGGTAAGCAATCAGCCCCAGCATTTT.

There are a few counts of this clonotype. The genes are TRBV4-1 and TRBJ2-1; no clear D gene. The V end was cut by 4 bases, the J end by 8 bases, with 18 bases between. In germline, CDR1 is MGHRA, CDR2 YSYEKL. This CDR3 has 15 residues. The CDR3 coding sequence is TGCGCCAGCAGCCCAGACGTAAGTGGTCGCGATGAGCAGTTCTTC. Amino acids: CASSPDVSGRDEQFF.

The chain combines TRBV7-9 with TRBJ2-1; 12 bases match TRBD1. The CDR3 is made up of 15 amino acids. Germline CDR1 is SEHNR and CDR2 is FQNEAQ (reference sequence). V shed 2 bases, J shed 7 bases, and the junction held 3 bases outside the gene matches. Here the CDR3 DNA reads TGTGCCAGCAGCTTATTGGGACAGGGGGCTAATGAGCAGTTCTTC. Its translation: CASSLLGQGANEQFF.

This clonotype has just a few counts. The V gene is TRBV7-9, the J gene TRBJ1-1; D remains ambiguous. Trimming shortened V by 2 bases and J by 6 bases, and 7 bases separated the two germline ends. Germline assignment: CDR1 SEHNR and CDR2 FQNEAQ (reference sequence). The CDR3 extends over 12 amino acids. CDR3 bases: TGTGCCAGCAGCTTAAATTCCGCTGAAGCTTTCTTT. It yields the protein CASSLNSAEAFF.

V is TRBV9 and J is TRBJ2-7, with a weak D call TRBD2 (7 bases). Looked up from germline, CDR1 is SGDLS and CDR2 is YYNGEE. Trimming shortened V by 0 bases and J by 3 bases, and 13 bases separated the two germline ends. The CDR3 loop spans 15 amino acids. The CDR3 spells CASSVGGGANYEQYF. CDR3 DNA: TGTGCCAGCAGCGTAGGGGGGGGCGCTAACTACGAGCAGTACTTC.

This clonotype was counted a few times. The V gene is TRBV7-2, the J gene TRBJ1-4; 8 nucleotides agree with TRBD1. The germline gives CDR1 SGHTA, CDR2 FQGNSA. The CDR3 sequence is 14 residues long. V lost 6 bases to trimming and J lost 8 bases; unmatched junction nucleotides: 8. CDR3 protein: CASRRTGKREKLFF. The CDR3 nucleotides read TGTGCCAGCAGAAGGACAGGGAAAAGGGAAAAACTGTTTTTT.

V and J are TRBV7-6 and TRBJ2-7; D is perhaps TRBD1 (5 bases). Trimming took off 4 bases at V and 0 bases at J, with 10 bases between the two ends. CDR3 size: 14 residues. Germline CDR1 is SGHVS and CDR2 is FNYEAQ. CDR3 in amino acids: CASSSEQVSYEQYF. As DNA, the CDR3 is TGTGCCAGCAGCTCTGAACAGGTCTCCTACGAGCAGTACTTC. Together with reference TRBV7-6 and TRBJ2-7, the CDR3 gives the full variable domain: GAGVSQSPRYKVTKRGQDVALRCDPISGHVSLYWYRQALGQGPEFLTYFNYEAQQDKSGLPNDRFSAERPEGSISTLTIQRTEQRDSAMYRCASSSEQVSYEQYFGPGTRLTVT.